This T cell receptor (beta chain) was obtained from a study of blood T cells in healthy people across ages. The CDR3 consists of 13 residues. The authors ran a second PCR of about 6 to 11 cycles using a sample-barcoded 5' primer and a J-beta primer mix. TCRdb reprocessed the 5' RACE reads via MiXCR and lists one record per CDR3 protein. The sample has 540,000 or so distinct CDR3 sequences; approximately 27% are singletons. In regard to this clonotype: An end of the junction does not agree with germline; a read error may underlie this.

Isolation of PBMCs gave at least 6 million cells per sample. The chain combines TRBV12-3 or TRBV12-4 with TRBJ1-1; D remains unclear. Source material: blood. This receptor was obtained from a woman in her 70s in good health. The CDR3 is CPSTRQVNTEAFF. The CDR3 region has the DNA TGTCCCAGCACTCGCCAGGTGAACACTGAAGCTTTCTTT.